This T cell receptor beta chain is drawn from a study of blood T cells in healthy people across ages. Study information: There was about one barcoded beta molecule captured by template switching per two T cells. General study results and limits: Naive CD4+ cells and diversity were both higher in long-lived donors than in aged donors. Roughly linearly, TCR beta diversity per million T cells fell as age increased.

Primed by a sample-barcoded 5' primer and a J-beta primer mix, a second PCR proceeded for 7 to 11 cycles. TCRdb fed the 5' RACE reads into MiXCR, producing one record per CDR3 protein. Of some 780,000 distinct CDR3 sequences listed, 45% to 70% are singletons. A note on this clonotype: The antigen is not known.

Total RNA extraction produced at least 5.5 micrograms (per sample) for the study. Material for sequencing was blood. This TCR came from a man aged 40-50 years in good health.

The CDR3 region is CASSLITSGSVIQYF. In nucleotides, the CDR3 is TGTGCCAGCAGTTTGATCACTAGCGGGAGTGTCATTCAGTACTTC. V usage is TRBV28 and J usage is TRBJ2-5, with 11 bases identical to TRBD2. The J call is doubtful: the DNA matches TRBJ2-4 better. Germline values: CDR1 MDHEN, CDR2 SYDVKM. CDR3 length: 15 amino acids.